This T cell receptor (beta chain) was sequenced during a study of a mutant IDH1 vaccine in newly diagnosed glioma. Study summary: Therapy received beforehand was radiotherapy, temozolomide, or both, with most patients given both. Study outcomes and limitations: Overall, more than 80% of patients had vaccine-induced immune responses.

As for time point: baseline, week 1 (first vaccination visit). Noted treatment: pre-vaccination baseline after standard-of-care therapy. CDR3 size: 14 residues. From germline, CDR1 is LGHNT and CDR2 FRNRAP. Trimming took off 4 bases at V and 6 bases at J, with 14 bases between the two ends. A word on this clone: Its antigen remains unknown.

Clones were sequenced by immunoSEQ multiplex PCR, and TCRdb holds only the in-frame ones, with some missing. The sample lists 45,000 to 60,000 clones, about 80% occurring once. This specimen was PBMCs, taken from a glioma patient treated with radiotherapy, temozolomide or both. This sequence was found in a woman aged 40 to 50 with glioma. The rearrangement joins TRBV12-5 to TRBJ2-3, with a tentative D call TRBD2 (6 bases). The chain's CDR3 is CASGWRGFEDTQYF. In nucleotides, the CDR3 is TGTGCTAGTGGTTGGAGGGGTTTCGAGGATACGCAGTATTTT.